Listed below are T cell receptor beta chains from one sample, sequenced in a study of blood T cell repertoires in COVID-19. Sequenced by immunoSEQ multiplex PCR; TCRdb stores in-frame clones only, minus some. This sample carries approximately 200,000 clones, around nine tenths of them seen once, and the ten largest clones take 1.1%. The sequenced sample consisted of peripheral blood. The receptors originated from a man younger than 45 with acute or convalescent COVID-19. CDR3s include the opening cysteine and the closing phenylalanine or tryptophan. A D gene is named only where the DNA matches it firmly. Clone size, where shown, is once, few, many, or a class for clones that have expanded.

CDR3,DNA,V,size,D,J
CASSTRDYNTGELFF,TGTGCCAGCAGCACCCGGGACTACAACACCGGGGAGCTGTTTTTT,TRBV9,-,TRBD2,TRBJ2-2
CASSQTVEKLFF,TGTGCCAGCAGCCAAACGGTTGAAAAACTGTTTTTT,TRBV3-1/TRBV3-2,-,-,TRBJ1-4
CASSPTLGDRVPGTGELFF,TGTGCCAGCAGCCCCACCCTTGGAGACAGGGTCCCGGGCACCGGGGAGCTGTTTTTT,TRBV7-3,-,TRBD1,TRBJ2-2
CASSIGGRYNEQFF,TGTGCCAGTAGTATAGGGGGCCGATACAATGAGCAGTTCTTC,TRBV19,-,-,TRBJ2-1
CAARDRVEKLFF,TGTGCCGCCCGGGACAGAGTGGAAAAACTGTTTTTT,TRBV28,-,TRBD1,TRBJ1-4
CASSATSGRSSWELFF,TGTGCCAGCAGTGCGACTAGCGGGAGGAGTAGCTGGGAGCTGTTTTTT,TRBV28,-,TRBD2,TRBJ2-2
CASSIRQGGYTF,TGTGCCAGTAGTATTCGACAGGGCGGCTACACCTTC,TRBV19,-,TRBD1,TRBJ1-2
CASSYSRTRDAAFF,TGTGCCAGCAGTTACTCGAGGACCAGGGATGCAGCTTTCTTT,TRBV6-2/TRBV6-3,-,-,TRBJ1-1
CASSPGQAAYGYTF,TGTGCCAGCAGTCCAGGACAAGCCGCCTATGGCTACACCTTC,TRBV27,-,-,TRBJ1-2
CASSYRPSLYNEQFF,TGTGCCAGCAGTTACCGGCCTAGCTTGTACAATGAGCAGTTCTTC,TRBV6-5,-,-,TRBJ2-1
CASRPGQAGNTIYF,TGTGCCAGCAGGCCGGGACAGGCTGGAAACACCATATATTTT,TRBV11-2,-,TRBD1,TRBJ1-3
CASSPARLYGSPLHF,TGTGCCAGTAGCCCCGCCCGTTTGTACGGTTCACCCCTCCACTTT,TRBV19,-,-,TRBJ1-6
CATSIGSNYGYTF,TGTGCCACCAGCATCGGGTCGAACTATGGCTACACCTTC,TRBV15,-,-,TRBJ1-2
CASSPWDRADTEAFF,TGTGCCAGCAGCCCTTGGGACAGGGCGGATACTGAAGCTTTCTTT,TRBV9,-,TRBD1,TRBJ1-1
CASRPMAGDGYTF,TGTGCCAGCAGACCTATGGCGGGGGATGGCTACACCTTC,TRBV4-2,-,-,TRBJ1-2
CASSSAGSSYNEQFF,TGTGCCAGCAGTTCCGCGGGGAGCTCCTACAATGAGCAGTTCTTC,TRBV6-5,once,-,TRBJ2-1
CASSAPGNSGRAYNEQFF,TGTGCCAGCAGTGCCCCTGGGAATAGCGGGAGGGCCTACAATGAGCAGTTCTTC,TRBV25-1,-,TRBD2,TRBJ2-1
CASSSGGTGYDGYTF,TGTGCCAGCAGTTCAGGAGGGACAGGGTATGATGGCTACACCTTC,TRBV28,-,TRBD1,TRBJ1-2
CASSMGLWDTEAFF,TGTGCCAGCAGCATGGGACTTTGGGACACTGAAGCTTTCTTT,TRBV7-9,-,-,TRBJ1-1
CASRGLDRVGTGELFF,TGCGCCAGCAGGGGACTGGACAGGGTGGGGACCGGGGAGCTGTTTTTT,TRBV10-2,-,TRBD1,TRBJ2-2
CASTGRRRNYGYTF,TGTGCCAGCACGGGGAGACGCAGGAACTATGGCTACACCTTC,TRBV28,-,-,TRBJ1-2
CSVEVPGYNEQFF,TGCAGCGTTGAAGTGCCGGGATACAATGAGCAGTTCTTC,TRBV29-1,-,-,TRBJ2-1
CASSRGQASFPPGNTIYF,TGTGCCAGCAGTAGGGGACAGGCATCATTCCCGCCTGGAAACACCATATATTTT,TRBV28,-,TRBD1,TRBJ1-3
CASSYSGGKAETQYF,TGTGCCAGCAGTTACTCGGGAGGGAAAGCGGAGACCCAGTACTTC,TRBV6-6,-,TRBD2,TRBJ2-5
CASSVDLAGGKDEQFF,TGTGCCAGCAGCGTAGATCTAGCGGGAGGAAAGGATGAGCAGTTCTTC,TRBV9,-,TRBD2,TRBJ2-1
CASSLKYSQFGSPLHF,TGTGCCAGCAGTTTAAAGTACAGCCAATTTGGCTCACCCCTCCACTTT,TRBV27,-,-,TRBJ1-6
CASSRTGSTNEKLFF,TGTGCCAGCAGTAGGACAGGGTCAACTAATGAAAAACTGTTTTTT,TRBV6-4,-,TRBD1,TRBJ1-4
CASSEKYGHSYEQYF,TGTGCCAGCAGTGAAAAATATGGACACTCCTACGAGCAGTACTTC,TRBV6-1,few,-,TRBJ2-7
CASSSSRNQPQHF,TGTGCCAGCAGTTCTTCCCGCAATCAGCCCCAGCATTTT,TRBV28,-,-,TRBJ1-5
CASGPQGGAGTQYF,TGTGCCAGCGGGCCACAGGGCGGCGCGGGGACCCAGTACTTC,TRBV6-5,-,-,TRBJ2-5
CASGPLREGGLKQYF,TGTGCCAGCGGCCCGCTCAGGGAGGGAGGGTTGAAGCAGTACTTC,TRBV28,once,TRBD2,TRBJ2-7
CASSVAGSRTDTQYF,TGTGCCAGCAGTGTAGCGGGGAGTCGCACAGATACGCAGTATTTT,TRBV25-1,-,TRBD2,TRBJ2-3
CASSRYDSGPARAFF,TGTGCCAGCAGCCGGTATGACAGTGGACCCGCTCGAGCTTTCTTT,TRBV6-5,-,-,TRBJ1-1
CASSPQGQGGNQPQHF,TGTGCCAGCTCACCTCAGGGACAGGGGGGCAATCAGCCCCAGCATTTT,TRBV18,-,TRBD1,TRBJ1-5
CASSLSRGVNTEAFF,TGCGCCAGCAGCCTAAGCAGGGGGGTGAACACTGAAGCTTTCTTT,TRBV4-1,-,TRBD1,TRBJ1-1
CASSLWAGPKYEQYF,TGTGCCAGCAGTCTCTGGGCGGGGCCAAAATACGAGCAGTACTTC,TRBV28,-,-,TRBJ2-7
CASSSIGVGREKLFF,TGTGCCAGCAGTTCGATCGGGGTGGGGAGGGAAAAACTGTTTTTT,TRBV28,-,-,TRBJ1-4
CASSLGTSGRITDTQYF,TGTGCCAGCAGCCTAGGGACTAGCGGGAGGATCACAGATACGCAGTATTTT,TRBV9,-,TRBD2,TRBJ2-3
CASSQDLRTEAFF,TGCGCCAGCAGCCAAGATTTGCGCACTGAAGCTTTCTTT,TRBV4-1,-,-,TRBJ1-1
CASQGIPYNEQFF,TGTGCTAGCCAGGGGATTCCGTACAATGAGCAGTTCTTC,TRBV12-5,-,-,TRBJ2-1
CASSQNRVSEAFF,TGTGCCAGCAGTCAAAACAGGGTTTCTGAAGCTTTCTTT,TRBV12-3/TRBV12-4,few,-,TRBJ1-1
CASRPGGRCYGYTF,TGCGCCAGCAGACCAGGGGGCCGTTGCTATGGCTACACCTTC,TRBV23-1,-,TRBD1,TRBJ1-2
CAWMGPGTGEQYF,TGTGCCTGGATGGGTCCAGGTACGGGAGAGCAGTACTTC,TRBV30,-,-,TRBJ2-7